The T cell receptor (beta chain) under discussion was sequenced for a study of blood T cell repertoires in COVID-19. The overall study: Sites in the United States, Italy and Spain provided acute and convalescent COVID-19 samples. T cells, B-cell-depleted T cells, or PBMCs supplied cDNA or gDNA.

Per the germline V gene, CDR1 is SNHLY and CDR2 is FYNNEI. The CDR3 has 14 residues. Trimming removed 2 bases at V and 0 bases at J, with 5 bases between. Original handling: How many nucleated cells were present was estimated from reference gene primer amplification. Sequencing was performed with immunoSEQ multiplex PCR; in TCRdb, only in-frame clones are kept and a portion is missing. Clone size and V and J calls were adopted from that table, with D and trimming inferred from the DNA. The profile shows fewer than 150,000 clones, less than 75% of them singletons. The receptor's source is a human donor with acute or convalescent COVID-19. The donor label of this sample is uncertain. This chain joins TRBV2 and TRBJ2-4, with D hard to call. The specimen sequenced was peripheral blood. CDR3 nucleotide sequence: TGTGCCAGCAGTGAAAGCGAAGCCAAAAACATTCAGTACTTC. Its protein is CASSESEAKNIQYF.